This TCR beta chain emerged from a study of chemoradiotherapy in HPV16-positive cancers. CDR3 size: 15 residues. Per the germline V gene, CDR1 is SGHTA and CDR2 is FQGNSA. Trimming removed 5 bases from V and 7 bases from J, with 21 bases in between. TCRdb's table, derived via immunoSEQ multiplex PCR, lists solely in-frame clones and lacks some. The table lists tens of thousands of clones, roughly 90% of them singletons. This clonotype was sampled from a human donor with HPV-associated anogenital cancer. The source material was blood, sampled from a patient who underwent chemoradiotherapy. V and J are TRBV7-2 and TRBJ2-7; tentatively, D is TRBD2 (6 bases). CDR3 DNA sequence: TGTGCCAGCAGCCCCGGGACTTTTCTCTACGTAGAGCAGTACTTC. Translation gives CASSPGTFLYVEQYF.